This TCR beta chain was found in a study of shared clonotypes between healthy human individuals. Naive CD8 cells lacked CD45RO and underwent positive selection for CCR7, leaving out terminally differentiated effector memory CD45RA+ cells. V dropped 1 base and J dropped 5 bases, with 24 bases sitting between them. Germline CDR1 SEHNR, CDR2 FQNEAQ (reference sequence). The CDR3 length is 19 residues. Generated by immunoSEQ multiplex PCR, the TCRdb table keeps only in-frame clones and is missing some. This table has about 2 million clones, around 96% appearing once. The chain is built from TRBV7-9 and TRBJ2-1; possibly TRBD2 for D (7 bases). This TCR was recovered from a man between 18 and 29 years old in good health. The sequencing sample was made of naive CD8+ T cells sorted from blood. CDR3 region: CASSLEGAWGLAVDNEQFF. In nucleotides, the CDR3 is TGTGCCAGCAGCTTAGAAGGGGCGTGGGGGCTAGCGGTTGACAATGAGCAGTTCTTC.